A selection of T cell receptor beta chains follows, all from one sample in a study of T cell repertoires in cytomegalovirus infection. TCRdb recomputed calls from the reads with MiXCR, one row per CDR3 protein. The sample contains roughly 200,000 distinct CDR3 sequences, 38% of which appear only once. Their recognized antigens are unknown. Specimen: CD8+ T cells from cultured PBMCs, collected from culture after CMV antigen stimulation. The source of these receptors is a human donor in good health (CMV status not recorded). Some clones in this sample may be carry-over from other donors' samples. Each CDR3 is given with its conserved first and last residue. A D gene is named only where the DNA matches it firmly. Only part of the rows carry a size: once, few, many, or a class if the clone is expanded.

- | - | TRBJ2-1 | TRBV12-3/TRBV12-4 | CASRASDMYYEQFF | TGTGCCAGCAGGGCTAGCGATATGTACTATGAGCAGTTCTTC
TRBD1 | many | TRBJ1-1 | TRBV20-1 | CSASGDEGAEGGTEAFF | TGCAGTGCTAGTGGAGACGAGGGGGCGGAGGGGGGGACTGAAGCTTTCTTT
- | - | TRBJ1-6 | TRBV19 | CASSRRDLRGGSYNSPLHF | TGTGCCAGTAGTAGGCGGGACCTCCGTGGGGGGTCCTATAATTCACCCCTCCACTTT
- | - | TRBJ2-1 | TRBV11-2 | CASSLDPGITYNEQFF | TGTGCCAGCAGCTTAGATCCAGGAATAACCTACAATGAGCAGTTCTTC
TRBD2 | few | TRBJ2-7 | TRBV6-5 | CASSLRHLAGGIYEQYF | TGTGCCAGCAGTCTACGACATCTAGCGGGAGGGATCTACGAGCAGTACTTC
- | - | TRBJ1-2 | TRBV7-6 | CASSFRYRYVSTF | TGTGCCAGCAGCTTCCGGTATAGATATGTCTCCACCTTC
TRBD1 | - | TRBJ1-2 | TRBV11-1 | CASSEPGQHYGYTF | TGTGCCAGCAGCGAACCGGGACAGCACTATGGCTACACCTTC
TRBD1 | few | TRBJ1-1 | TRBV7-8 | CASGPGGGTEAFF | TGTGCCAGCGGCCCAGGGGGGGGAACTGAAGCTTTCTTT
- | few | TRBJ1-5 | TRBV10-3 | CAARKGLNQPQHF | TGTGCCGCACGGAAGGGTCTCAATCAGCCCCAGCATTTT
- | - | TRBJ2-7 | TRBV27 | CASSLLGLYPPSYEQYF | TGTGCCAGCAGTTTATTAGGGCTCTACCCCCCTTCCTACGAGCAGTACTTC
TRBD1 | - | TRBJ1-1 | TRBV10-3 | CAISAGPGGTEAFF | TGTGCCATCAGTGCCGGTCCAGGGGGCACTGAAGCTTTCTTT
TRBD2 | few | TRBJ2-7 | TRBV20-1 | CSAPRASGSYEQYF | TGCAGTGCCCCGAGGGCTAGCGGGAGCTACGAGCAGTACTTC
- | - | TRBJ1-6 | TRBV12-5 | CASGSSPGLRNSPLHF | TGTGCTAGTGGTTCGTCCCCGGGCCTTAGGAATTCACCCCTCCACTTT
- | - | TRBJ2-7 | TRBV27 | CASSLSPDYYEQYF | TGTGCCAGCAGTTTATCGCCAGATTACTACGAGCAGTACTTC
- | - | TRBJ2-6 | TRBV29-1 | CSVWSWAGANVLTF | TGCAGCGTTTGGAGTTGGGCTGGGGCCAACGTCCTGACTTTC